These 18 T cell receptor beta chains were all obtained from the same sample, sequenced in a study of T cells in localized non-small cell lung cancer. TCRdb's copy holds only in-frame clones and misses some; the assay was immunoSEQ multiplex PCR. The sample has just under 20,000 clones, roughly 83% seen once; the top ten hold 3.5% to 5.5%. The specimen comprised peripheral blood, sampled before any cancer treatment. The receptors come from a man between 40 and 75 years old with stage I lung adenocarcinoma.

V usage is TRBV10-2 and J usage is TRBJ1-2; D may be TRBD1 (6 bases). The CDR3 sequence is 15 residues long. Germline V gene lookup returns CDR1 WSHSY and CDR2 SAAADI. Trimming cost V 6 bases and J 4 bases, with 18 bases left between them. The chain's CDR3 is CASSPGQSFFYGYTF. The CDR3 nucleotides read TGCGCCAGCAGCCCTGGACAGAGTTTTTTCTATGGCTACACCTTC.

This rearrangement joins TRBV7-3 to TRBJ2-1, with 10 nucleotides matching TRBD2. There are 16 residues in the CDR3. After removal of 1 base from V and 7 bases from J, the junction contained 7 bases not matched to a gene. From germline, CDR1 is SGHTA and CDR2 FQGTGA. The CDR3 DNA reads as TGTGCCAGCAGCTTAAGGTCTAGCGGGGGTCTTAATGAGCAGTTCTTC. This sequence encodes CASSLRSSGGLNEQFF.

The rearrangement links TRBV4-2 to TRBJ2-1; 7 nucleotides agree with TRBD2. The V gene's germline CDR1 is LGHNA and CDR2 YNFKEQ. V gave up 0 bases and J gave up 3 bases; unmatched junction bases: 5. CDR3 length equals 16 residues. The CDR3: CASSQEGGRVYNEQFF. CDR3 sequence (DNA): TGTGCCAGCAGCCAAGAAGGAGGGAGGGTCTACAATGAGCAGTTCTTC.

V usage is TRBV28 and J usage is TRBJ2-2; D uncertain. V lost 7 bases to trimming and J lost 3 bases, with 6 bases between them. CDR3 length equals 12 residues. Germline V gene sequence: CDR1 MDHEN, CDR2 SYDVKM. CDR3 sequence (DNA): TGTGCCAGCATCACGGACACCGGGGAGCTGTTTTTT. It translates to CASITDTGELFF.

The rearrangement uses TRBV6-1 and TRBJ1-5; weak D call: TRBD1 (5 bases). This CDR3 has 14 amino acids. The germline gives CDR1 MNHNS, CDR2 SASEGT. The V gene lost 2 bases and the J gene lost 7 bases, with 12 bases spanning the gap. The CDR3 sequence is CASSEWGGGQPQHF. The CDR3 DNA is TGTGCCAGCAGTGAATGGGGGGGTGGGCAGCCCCAGCATTTT.

V and J are TRBV9 and TRBJ2-3; unclear D gene. This CDR3 is 13 amino acids long. Trimming stripped 0 bases from V and 4 bases from J, with 6 bases between. Germline V gives CDR1 SGDLS, CDR2 YYNGEE. The CDR3 nucleotides read TGTGCCAGCAGCGTAGCTAGAGCAGATACGCAGTATTTT. Encoded protein: CASSVARADTQYF.

The chain employs TRBV4-1 and TRBJ2-7; 9 bases agree with TRBD2. The CDR3 sequence is 14 residues long. V lost 1 base and J lost 6; bases outside the gene matches: 4. Germline V gene sequence: CDR1 MGHRA, CDR2 YSYEKL. The CDR3 protein is CASSQVSGSFEQYF. The CDR3 DNA reads TGCGCCAGCAGCCAAGTTAGCGGGAGCTTCGAGCAGTACTTC.

This rearrangement joins TRBV25-1 to TRBJ2-1; the D gene is possibly TRBD1 (6 bases). V shed 7 bases and J shed 4 bases, with 14 bases lying between them. The germline gives CDR1 MGHDK, CDR2 SYGVNS. The CDR3 has 14 residues. The CDR3 nucleotides read TGTGCCAGCACTTTGGACAGCCTTTACAATGAGCAGTTCTTC. Translated: CASTLDSLYNEQFF.

This chain joins TRBV7-9 and TRBJ2-7, with 9 bases fitting TRBD1. The V segment lost 1 base and the J segment 7 bases; nucleotides outside the gene matches: 11. CDR1 and CDR2 from the germline V gene are SEHNR and FQNEAQ (reference sequence). CDR3 length: 16 amino acids. CDR3 in amino acids: CASSLGGLWTGEEQYF. For the CDR3, the DNA is TGTGCCAGCAGCTTAGGGGGCCTATGGACAGGGGAAGAGCAGTACTTC.

The chain couples TRBV5-5 to TRBJ1-5; the match to TRBD1 covers 7 bases. The CDR3 totals 16 residues. Germline CDR1 is SGHKS and CDR2 is YYEKEE (reference sequence). Unmatched junction bases numbered 8, after V lost 1 base and J lost 4 bases. Here the CDR3 DNA reads TGTGCCAGCAGCTTGATCCCGACAGGGTCAAATCAGCCCCAGCATTTT. Translation: CASSLIPTGSNQPQHF.

The J gene is TRBJ1-2, the V gene TRBV6-6; D is undetermined. The CDR3 runs 14 residues. Germline CDR1 and CDR2: MNHNY and SVGAGI (reference sequence). The V and J ends lost 2 bases and 8 bases respectively, with 15 bases between them. The CDR3 loop is CASSYGSGAKGYTF. Written as DNA, the CDR3 is TGTGCCAGCAGTTACGGGTCGGGCGCGAAGGGCTACACCTTC.

The chain recombines TRBV2 with TRBJ2-5; D ambiguous. Germline V CDR1 and CDR2: SNHLY, FYNNEI. V lost 3 bases and J 9 bases, leaving 5 bases between the germline ends. The CDR3 has 10 residues. CDR3 region: CASSDMAQYF. The CDR3 DNA reads TGTGCCAGCAGTGACATGGCCCAGTACTTC.

This clone was found a few times. V usage is TRBV11-2 and J usage is TRBJ2-5; perhaps TRBD1 as D (7 bases). CDR1 and CDR2 (germline): SGHAT, FQNNGV. This CDR3 comprises 13 residues. The V end lost 4 bases, the J end lost 7 bases, and 13 bases lay between the germline ends. CDR3 DNA: TGTGCCAGCAGCTCTCAGGGGGAGGCGACCCAGTACTTC. Amino acid sequence: CASSSQGEATQYF.

This clone was observed a single time. The chain joins TRBV5-1 to TRBJ1-1; the match to TRBD1 covers 7 bases. This CDR3 spans 14 amino acids. The ends lost 6 bases at V and 1 base at J; junction bases unmatched: 6. Looked up from germline, CDR1 is SGHRS and CDR2 is YFSETQ. The CDR3 DNA reads as TGCGCCAGCAACTCGGGACAGAAGAACACTGAAGCTTTCTTT. Protein product: CASNSGQKNTEAFF.

V gene TRBV19 combines with J gene TRBJ2-5; D remains ambiguous. This CDR3 is built from 14 residues. Germline V gene data show CDR1 as LNHDA and CDR2 as SQIVND (reference sequence). V lost 3 bases, J lost 1 base, and 9 bases lay in between. CDR3: CASSITGAQETQYF. As DNA, the CDR3 is TGTGCCAGTAGTATTACGGGTGCCCAAGAGACCCAGTACTTC.

The chain employs TRBV2 and TRBJ2-7; no clear D gene. This CDR3 has 13 residues. From germline, CDR1 is SNHLY and CDR2 FYNNEI. Trimming cost V 4 bases and J 5 bases, with 12 bases left between them. The DNA of the CDR3 is TGTGCCAGCAGTGGGGAAGGGATCCACGAGCAGTACTTC. Translated, it gives CASSGEGIHEQYF.

CDR3 residues: CASRLTGLQGGTEAFF. The DNA for the CDR3 is TGTGCCAGCAGGCTTACAGGACTCCAGGGCGGCACTGAAGCTTTCTTT. The V call is TRBV11-2, the J call TRBJ1-1; D possibly corresponds to TRBD1 (5 bases). Germline V gene data show CDR1 as SGHAT and CDR2 as FQNNGV. This CDR3 contains 16 residues. V was shortened by 6 bases and J by 4 bases, with 21 bases between the two germline ends.

The V and J genes are TRBV7-9 and TRBJ1-1, with D possibly being TRBD1 (6 bases). CDR3 size: 17 residues. Germline values: CDR1 SEHNR, CDR2 FQNEAQ (reference sequence). Between the trimmed V and J ends, which lost 4 bases and 4 bases, there was a span of 22 bases. In DNA form, the CDR3 reads TGTGCCAGCAGCTCCTGGGGAAACAGGGCTGGAGGCACTGAAGCTTTCTTT. Its translation is CASSSWGNRAGGTEAFF.